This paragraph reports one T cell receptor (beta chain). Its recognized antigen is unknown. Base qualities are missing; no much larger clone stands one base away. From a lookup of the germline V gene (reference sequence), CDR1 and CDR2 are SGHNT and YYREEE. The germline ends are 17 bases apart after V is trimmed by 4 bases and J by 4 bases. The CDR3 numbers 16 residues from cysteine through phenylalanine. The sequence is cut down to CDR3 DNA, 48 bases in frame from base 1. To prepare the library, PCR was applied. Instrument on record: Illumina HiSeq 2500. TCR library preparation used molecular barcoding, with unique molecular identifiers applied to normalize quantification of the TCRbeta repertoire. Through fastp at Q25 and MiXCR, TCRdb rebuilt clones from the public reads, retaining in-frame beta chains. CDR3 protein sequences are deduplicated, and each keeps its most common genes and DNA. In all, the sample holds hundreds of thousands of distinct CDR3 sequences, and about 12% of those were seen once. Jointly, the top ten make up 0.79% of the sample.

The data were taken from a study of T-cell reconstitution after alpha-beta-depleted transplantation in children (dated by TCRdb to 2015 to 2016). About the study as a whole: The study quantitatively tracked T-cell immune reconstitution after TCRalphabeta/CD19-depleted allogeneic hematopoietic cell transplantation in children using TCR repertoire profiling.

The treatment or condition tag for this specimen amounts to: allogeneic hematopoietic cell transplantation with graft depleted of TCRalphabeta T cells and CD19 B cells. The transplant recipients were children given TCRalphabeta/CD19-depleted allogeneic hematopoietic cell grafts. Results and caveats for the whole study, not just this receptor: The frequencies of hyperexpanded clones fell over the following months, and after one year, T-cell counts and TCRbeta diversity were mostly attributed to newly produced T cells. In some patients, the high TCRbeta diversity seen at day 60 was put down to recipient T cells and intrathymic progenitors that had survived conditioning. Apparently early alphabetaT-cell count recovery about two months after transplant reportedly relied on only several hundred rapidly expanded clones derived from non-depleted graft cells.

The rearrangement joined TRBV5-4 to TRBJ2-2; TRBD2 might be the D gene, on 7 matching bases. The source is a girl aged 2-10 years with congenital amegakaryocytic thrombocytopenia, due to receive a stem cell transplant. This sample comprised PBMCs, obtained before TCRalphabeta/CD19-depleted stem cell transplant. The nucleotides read TGTGCCAGCAGCCCCGGGGGGCAACTGTCCACCGGGGAGCTGTTTTTT. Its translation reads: CASSPGGQLSTGELFF. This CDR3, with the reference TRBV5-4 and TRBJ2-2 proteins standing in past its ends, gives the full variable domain ETGVTQSPTHLIKTRGQQVTLRCSSQSGHNTVSWYQQALGQGPQFIFQYYREEENGRGNFPPRFSGLQFPNYSSELNVNALELDDSALYLCASSPGGQLSTGELFFGEGSRLTVL.